This T cell receptor (beta chain) is from a study of PD-1 blockade in mismatch repair-deficient tumors. Study as a whole: All were previously treated, progressing patients with approximately 11 mismatch repair-deficient cancer types.

Mismatch repair deficiency was confirmed in all patients, by PCR or immunohistochemistry. Three pembrolizumab responders had their TCRs sequenced. This clone turned up a few times. The CDR3 runs to 16 residues. Germline lookup yields CDR1 SQVTM and CDR2 ANQGSEA. V was clipped by 0 bases and J by 3 bases; unmatched bases: 7. Measured with immunoSEQ multiplex PCR; TCRdb has only the in-frame clones, and not every one. Of under 40,000 clones detected, 80% to 85% appear once; the ten largest clones hold around 1%. The sample in question was PBMCs, obtained 38 weeks after starting pembrolizumab. This clonotype was sampled from an adult with mismatch repair-deficient cancer. The chain recombines TRBV29-1 with TRBJ2-7, with 11 bases that match TRBD2. The CDR3, as DNA: TGCAGCGTTGAAGATCGGAGTAGCGGGAGGGTCTACGAGCAGTACTTC. This encodes CSVEDRSSGRVYEQYF.